This T cell receptor (beta chain) was captured by sequencing in a study of Tregs in tolerant kidney transplant recipients. In germline, CDR1 is LNHDA, CDR2 SQIVND (reference sequence). Trimming removed 5 bases from V and 5 bases from J, with 13 bases in between. The CDR3 is 15 residues long. Mixed chimerism was transient after nonmyeloablative marrow transplants from related graft donors. The assay was immunoSEQ multiplex PCR, and TCRdb's table has in-frame clones only and misses some. The data show 20,000 to 25,000 clones, roughly 80% seen once. The receptor was derived from a human patient who received a combined kidney and bone marrow transplant. Some T cells may have originated in the graft donor. The gene calls are TRBV19 and TRBJ1-6; possibly TRBD1 for D (5 bases). The sequencing used CD8+ T cells from blood (PBMCs), collected 6 months after the transplant. CDR3 residues: CASSVQGGDNSPLHF. CDR3 nucleotides: TGTGCCAGTAGTGTGCAGGGAGGGGATAATTCACCCCTCCACTTT.